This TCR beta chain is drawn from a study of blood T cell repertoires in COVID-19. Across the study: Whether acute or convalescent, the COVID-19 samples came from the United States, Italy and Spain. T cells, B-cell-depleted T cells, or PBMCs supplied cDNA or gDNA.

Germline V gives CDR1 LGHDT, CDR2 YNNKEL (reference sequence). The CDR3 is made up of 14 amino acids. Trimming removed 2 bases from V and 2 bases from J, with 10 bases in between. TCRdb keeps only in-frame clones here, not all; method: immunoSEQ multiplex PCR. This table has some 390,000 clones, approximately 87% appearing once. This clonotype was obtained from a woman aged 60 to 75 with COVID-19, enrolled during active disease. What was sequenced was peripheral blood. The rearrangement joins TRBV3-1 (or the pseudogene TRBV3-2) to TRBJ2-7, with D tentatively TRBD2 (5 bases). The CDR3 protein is CASSQSGSTYEQYF. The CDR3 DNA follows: TGTGCCAGCAGCCAAAGCGGCTCGACCTACGAGCAGTACTTC.